The source of this T cell receptor (beta chain) is a study of cytomegalovirus exposure and HLA in healthy donors. The CDR3 is 13 residues long. Germline CDR1 reads SGHRS; CDR2 reads YFSETQ. V shed 0 bases and J 7 bases; nucleotides not matched to a gene: 1. The PCR used 60 Vbeta and 13 Jbeta primers. The table came from immunoSEQ multiplex PCR; TCRdb's copy has only in-frame clones and leaves some out. In all, the sample yields roughly 35,000 clones. Remarks on this clone: Other DNA sequences of this sample code for an identical CDR3.

This sequence was found in a woman between 35 and 50 years old in good health and CMV-seropositive. Sequenced material: PBMCs. The V and J genes are TRBV5-1 and TRBJ2-1, with 7 bases that match TRBD1. The CDR3 loop is CASSLAGGNEQFF. DNA for the CDR3: TGCGCCAGCAGCTTGGCAGGGGGAAATGAGCAGTTCTTC.